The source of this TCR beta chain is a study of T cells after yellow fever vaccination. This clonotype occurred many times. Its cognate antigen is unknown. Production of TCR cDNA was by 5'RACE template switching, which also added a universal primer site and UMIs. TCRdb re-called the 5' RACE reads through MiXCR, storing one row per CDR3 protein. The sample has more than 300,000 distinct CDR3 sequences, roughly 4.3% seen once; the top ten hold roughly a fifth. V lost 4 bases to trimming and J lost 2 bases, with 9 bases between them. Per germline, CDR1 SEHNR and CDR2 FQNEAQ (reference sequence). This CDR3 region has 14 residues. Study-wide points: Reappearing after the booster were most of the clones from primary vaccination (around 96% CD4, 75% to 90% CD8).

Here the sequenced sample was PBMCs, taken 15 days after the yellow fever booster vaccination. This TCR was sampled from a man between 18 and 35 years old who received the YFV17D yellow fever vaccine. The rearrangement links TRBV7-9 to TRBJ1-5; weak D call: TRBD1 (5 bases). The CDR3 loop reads CASSSGARNQPQHF. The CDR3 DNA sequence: TGTGCCAGCAGCTCCGGGGCCCGCAATCAGCCCCAGCATTTT.